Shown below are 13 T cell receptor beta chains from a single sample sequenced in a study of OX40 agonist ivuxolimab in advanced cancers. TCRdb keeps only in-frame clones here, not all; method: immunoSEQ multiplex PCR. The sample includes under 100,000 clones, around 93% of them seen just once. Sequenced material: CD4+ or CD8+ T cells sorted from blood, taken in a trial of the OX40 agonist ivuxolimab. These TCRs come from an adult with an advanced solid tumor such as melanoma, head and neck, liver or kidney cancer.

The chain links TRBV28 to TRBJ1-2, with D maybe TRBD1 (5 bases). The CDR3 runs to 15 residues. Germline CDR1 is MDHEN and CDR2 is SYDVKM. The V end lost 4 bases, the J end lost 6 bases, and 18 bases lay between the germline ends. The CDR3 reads CASSYRGRGNHGYTF. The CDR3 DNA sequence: TGTGCCAGCAGTTACCGGGGACGGGGAAACCATGGCTACACCTTC.

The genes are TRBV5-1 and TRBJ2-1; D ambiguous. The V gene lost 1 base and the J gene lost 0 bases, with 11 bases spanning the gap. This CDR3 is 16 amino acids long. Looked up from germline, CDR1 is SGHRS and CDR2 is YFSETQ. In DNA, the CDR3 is TGCGCCAGCAGCTTGTCTATACAGAGCTCCTACAATGAGCAGTTCTTC. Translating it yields CASSLSIQSSYNEQFF.

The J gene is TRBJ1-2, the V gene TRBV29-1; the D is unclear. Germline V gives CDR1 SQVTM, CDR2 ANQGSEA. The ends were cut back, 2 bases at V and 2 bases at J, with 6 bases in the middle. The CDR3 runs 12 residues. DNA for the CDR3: TGCAGCGTTGAAAGGGTGAACTATGGCTACACCTTC. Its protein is CSVERVNYGYTF.

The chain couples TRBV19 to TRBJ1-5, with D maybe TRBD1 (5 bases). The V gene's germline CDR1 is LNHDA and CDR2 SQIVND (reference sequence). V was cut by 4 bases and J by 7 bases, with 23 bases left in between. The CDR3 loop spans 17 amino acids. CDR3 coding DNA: TGTGCCAGTAGTACCCTCTCCGGGACTCCGGGACGACAGCCCCAGCATTTT. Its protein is CASSTLSGTPGRQPQHF.

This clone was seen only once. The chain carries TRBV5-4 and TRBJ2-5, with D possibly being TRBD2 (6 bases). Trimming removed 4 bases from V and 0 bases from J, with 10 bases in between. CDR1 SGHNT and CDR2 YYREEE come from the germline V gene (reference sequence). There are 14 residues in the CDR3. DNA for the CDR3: TGTGCCAGCAGCCGCGCGGGGTACCAAGAGACCCAGTACTTC. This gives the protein CASSRAGYQETQYF.

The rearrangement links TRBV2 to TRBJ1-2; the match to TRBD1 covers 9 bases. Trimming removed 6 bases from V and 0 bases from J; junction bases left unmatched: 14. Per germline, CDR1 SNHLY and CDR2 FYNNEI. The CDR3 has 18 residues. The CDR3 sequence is CASSKPDRGPGTNYGYTF. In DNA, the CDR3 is TGTGCCAGCAGCAAGCCGGACAGGGGCCCGGGTACTAACTATGGCTACACCTTC.

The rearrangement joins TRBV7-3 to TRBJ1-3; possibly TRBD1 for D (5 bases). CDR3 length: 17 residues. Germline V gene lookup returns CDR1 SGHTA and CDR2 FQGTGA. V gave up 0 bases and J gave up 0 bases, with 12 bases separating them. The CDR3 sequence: CASSLTGAASSGNTIYF. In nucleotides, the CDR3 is TGTGCCAGCAGCTTAACAGGGGCAGCGAGCTCTGGAAACACCATATATTTT. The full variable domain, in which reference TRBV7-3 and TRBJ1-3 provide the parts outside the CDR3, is GAGVSQTPSNKVTEKGKYVELRCDPISGHTALYWYRQSLGQGPEFLIYFQGTGAADDSGLPNDRFFAVRPEGSVSTLKIQRTERGDSAVYLCASSLTGAASSGNTIYFGEGSWLTVV.

The DNA for the CDR3 is TGTGCCAGCAGTGAGTCCCAGCGACAAACCTACGAGCAGTACTTC. It codes for CASSESQRQTYEQYF. The chain has TRBV2 and TRBJ2-7; D remains unclear. Trimming removed 3 bases from V and 2 bases from J, with 14 bases in between. Germline loops: CDR1 SNHLY, CDR2 FYNNEI. This CDR3 spans 15 amino acids.

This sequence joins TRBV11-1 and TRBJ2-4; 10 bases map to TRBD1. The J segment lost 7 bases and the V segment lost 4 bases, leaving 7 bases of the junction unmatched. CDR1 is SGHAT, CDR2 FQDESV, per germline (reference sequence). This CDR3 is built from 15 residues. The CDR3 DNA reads TGTGCCAGCAGCTCCGACAGGGGGCGCGTGAACATTCAGTACTTC. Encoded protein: CASSSDRGRVNIQYF.

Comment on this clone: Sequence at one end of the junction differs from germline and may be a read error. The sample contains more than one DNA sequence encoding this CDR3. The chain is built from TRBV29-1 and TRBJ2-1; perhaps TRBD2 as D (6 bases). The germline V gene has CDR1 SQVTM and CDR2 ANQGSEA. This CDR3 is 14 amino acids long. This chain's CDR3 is CSVVERVPYNEQFF. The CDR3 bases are TGTAGCGTTGTCGAGCGGGTTCCCTACAATGAGCAGTTCTTC.

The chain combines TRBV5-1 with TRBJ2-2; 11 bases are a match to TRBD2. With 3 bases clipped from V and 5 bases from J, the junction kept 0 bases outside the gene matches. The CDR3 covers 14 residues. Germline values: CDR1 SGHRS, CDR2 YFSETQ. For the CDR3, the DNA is TGCGCCAGCAGCTGGACTAGCGGGACCGGGGAGCTGTTTTTT. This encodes CASSWTSGTGELFF.

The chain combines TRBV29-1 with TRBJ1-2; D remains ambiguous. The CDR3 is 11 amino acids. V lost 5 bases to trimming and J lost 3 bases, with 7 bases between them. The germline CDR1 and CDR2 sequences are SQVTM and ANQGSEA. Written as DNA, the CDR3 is TGCAGCGTTCTAACAGACTATGGCTACACCTTC. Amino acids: CSVLTDYGYTF.

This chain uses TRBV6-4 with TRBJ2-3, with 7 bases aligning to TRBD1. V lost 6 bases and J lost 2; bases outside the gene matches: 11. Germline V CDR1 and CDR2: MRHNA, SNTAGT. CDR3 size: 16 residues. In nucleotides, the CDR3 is TGTGCCAGCAGGGACAGGACAGGCAGGAACACAGATACGCAGTATTTT. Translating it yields CASRDRTGRNTDTQYF.